Following are 29 T cell receptor beta chains from one sample sequenced in a study of control samples from healthy donors and cancer patients. Only in-frame clones appear in the TCRdb table, and some are missing; sequencing was by immunoSEQ multiplex PCR. The sample carries about 120,000 clones, approximately 90% recorded once. Sequencing was done on a sample of blood. These receptors were taken from a man aged 25-40 years in good health.

This clone was seen a few times. J is TRBJ2-2 and V is TRBV12-3 or TRBV12-4; D gene uncertain. V was cut by 7 bases and J by 6 bases, with 6 bases left in between. This CDR3 is built from 11 residues. The CDR3 DNA reads as TGTGCCAGCATCGTAGCCGGGGAGCTGTTTTTT. Its protein is CASIVAGELFF.

This clone has just one count. This chain's CDR3 is CASSLDGQGPYGYTF. For the CDR3, the DNA is TGTGCCAGCAGCTTAGATGGACAGGGACCCTATGGCTACACCTTC. The genes are TRBV11-1 and TRBJ1-2; 8 nucleotides line up with TRBD1. Germline values: CDR1 SGHAT, CDR2 FQDESV (reference sequence). J was trimmed by 4 bases and V by 1 base; bases with no gene match: 5. The CDR3 contains 15 residues.

The chain has TRBV29-1 and TRBJ1-1; D is ambiguous. The CDR3 is 14 residues long. Trimming shortened V by 0 bases and J by 1 base, and 9 bases separated the two germline ends. Germline V CDR1 and CDR2: SQVTM, ANQGSEA. The chain's CDR3 is CSVEDWSSNTEAFF. The CDR3 region has the DNA TGCAGCGTTGAAGATTGGAGCTCGAACACTGAAGCTTTCTTT.

This chain joins TRBV7-9 and TRBJ1-2; TRBD1 is a possible D gene (6 bases). CDR1 and CDR2 from the germline V gene are SEHNR and FQNEAQ (reference sequence). The V and J ends lost 1 base and 8 bases respectively, with 14 bases between them. CDR3 length equals 14 residues. The CDR3 DNA sequence: TGTGCCAGCAGCTTAGTGGTCGCAGGGGACGGCTACACCTTC. The encoded protein is CASSLVVAGDGYTF.

The chain employs TRBV10-1 and TRBJ2-7; D tentatively fits TRBD1 or TRBD2 (5 bases each). V was shortened by 4 bases and J by 2 bases, with 6 bases between the two germline ends. The CDR3 runs 12 residues. Germline CDR1 is WNHNN and CDR2 is SYGVQD (reference sequence). CDR3 sequence: CASSGDAYEQYF. In nucleotides, the CDR3 is TGCGCCAGCAGTGGGGACGCCTACGAGCAGTACTTC.

The CDR3 region has the DNA TGTGCCAGCAGTTTTAGGGGGCTTGGCTACACCTTC. It translates to CASSFRGLGYTF. The chain recombines TRBV12-3 or TRBV12-4 with TRBJ1-2, with TRBD1 identical over 7 bases. V was clipped by 3 bases and J by 7 bases; unmatched bases: 2. CDR3 length: 12 residues.

The chain couples TRBV6-1 to TRBJ1-4; D not resolved. V shed 2 bases and J shed 12 bases, with 10 bases lying between them. This CDR3 comprises 12 residues. In germline, CDR1 is MNHNS, CDR2 SASEGT. The CDR3 DNA is TGTGCCAGCAGTGAAAGCGGTCATCAACTGTTTTTT. This sequence encodes CASSESGHQLFF.

This rearrangement joins TRBV6-5 to TRBJ2-7; TRBD1 is a possible D gene (6 bases). The V and J ends lost 5 bases and 2 bases respectively, with 13 bases between them. Germline lookup yields CDR1 MNHEY and CDR2 SVGAGI. CDR3 length: 14 amino acids. The CDR3 coding sequence is TGTGCCAGCAGTCCCCGACAGGCTGCCTACGAGCAGTACTTC. Translation gives CASSPRQAAYEQYF.

The chain recombines TRBV6-5 with TRBJ2-2; D uncertain. The germline CDR1 and CDR2 sequences are MNHEY and SVGAGI. Trimming cost V 3 bases and J 5 bases, with 13 bases left between them. The CDR3 covers 15 residues. The CDR3 sequence is CASSYSEGLTGELFF. For the CDR3, the DNA is TGTGCCAGCAGTTATTCGGAAGGGTTGACCGGGGAGCTGTTTTTT.

This clone occurred once. The chain carries TRBV5-1 and TRBJ2-5, with a tentative D call TRBD1 (6 bases). The CDR3 covers 15 residues. The V gene's germline CDR1 is SGHRS and CDR2 YFSETQ. V was pared by 0 bases and J by 2 bases, with 11 bases between. The CDR3, as DNA: TGCGCCAGCAGCTTGGGCCAGGGGCTACAAGAGACCCAGTACTTC. Translating it yields CASSLGQGLQETQYF.

The rearrangement joins TRBV27 to TRBJ2-2; 9 nucleotides match TRBD1. The germline V gene encodes CDR1 MNHEY and CDR2 SMNVEV (reference sequence). The V gene end was trimmed by 5 bases and the J gene end by 3 bases; junction bases not matched to a gene: 7. The length of the CDR3 is 16 residues. CDR3 sequence reads: CASSVQQGAHTGELFF. In DNA form, the CDR3 reads TGTGCCAGCAGTGTACAACAGGGGGCACACACCGGGGAGCTGTTTTTT.

For the CDR3, the DNA is TGCAGCGTTGATATAAGCCCGGCCCCTGCGAGTGGCTACACCTTC. Its protein product is CSVDISPAPASGYTF. The rearrangement uses TRBV29-1 and TRBJ1-2; no reliable D call. Germline V lookup: CDR1 SQVTM, CDR2 ANQGSEA. V was trimmed by 3 bases and J by 7 bases, leaving 21 bases between them. The CDR3 runs 15 residues.

This chain uses TRBV10-3 with TRBJ2-5; 7 bases are a match to TRBD1. This CDR3 has 15 amino acids. V dropped 5 bases and J dropped 3; count of bases not matched to a gene: 9. Germline CDR1 is ENHRY and CDR2 is SYGVKD. The CDR3 nucleotides are TGTGCCATCAGTCGCCGGGACAGCGGAGAAGAGACCCAGTACTTC. Amino acids: CAISRRDSGEETQYF.

Only one count was recorded for this clone. The chain carries TRBV9 and TRBJ1-5; 7 bases map to TRBD1. Per the germline V gene, CDR1 is SGDLS and CDR2 is YYNGEE. V dropped 3 bases and J dropped 4; count of bases not matched to a gene: 4. The CDR3 sequence is 14 residues long. The CDR3 is CASSAGTANQPQHF. In DNA, the CDR3 is TGTGCCAGCAGCGCTGGGACAGCGAATCAGCCCCAGCATTTT.

V is TRBV18 and J is TRBJ2-3, with D unclear. CDR1 is KGHSH, CDR2 LQKENI, per germline. The CDR3 contains 16 residues. Trimming removed 0 bases at V and 3 bases at J, with 13 bases between. The chain's CDR3 is CASSPPGSYVTDTQYF. The CDR3 DNA reads TGTGCCAGCTCACCACCGGGCTCCTATGTGACAGATACGCAGTATTTT.

The V gene is TRBV6-5, the J gene TRBJ1-1; D gene unclear. Trimming took 4 bases from V and 0 from J, leaving 9 bases between them. Germline CDR1 and CDR2: MNHEY and SVGAGI. CDR3 size: 14 residues. CDR3 sequence (DNA): TGTGCCAGCAGTTTCGGCAGCATGAACACTGAAGCTTTCTTT. Translating it yields CASSFGSMNTEAFF.

The chain links TRBV6-2 or TRBV6-3 to TRBJ2-3, with a tentative D call TRBD2 (6 bases). The CDR3 is 16 residues long. CDR1 is MNHEY and CDR2 is SVGEGT in the germline V gene. Trimming stripped 3 bases from V and 3 bases from J, with 16 bases between. The CDR3 protein is CASSYRDGGRTDTQYF. In nucleotides, the CDR3 is TGTGCCAGCAGTTATAGGGACGGTGGGAGGACAGATACGCAGTATTTT.

The J gene is TRBJ2-2, the V gene TRBV14, with D possibly TRBD1 on 6 matching bases. Germline CDR1 reads SGHDN; CDR2 reads FVKESK. The V gene lost 1 base and the J gene lost 2 bases, with 14 bases spanning the gap. The length of the CDR3 is 17 residues. The CDR3 loop is CASSQGGPGYNTGELFF. DNA for the CDR3: TGTGCCAGCAGCCAAGGGGGGCCGGGTTACAACACCGGGGAGCTGTTTTTT.

This chain connects TRBV7-8 to TRBJ1-2; D perhaps matches TRBD1 (6 bases). Trimming pared 1 base from V and 4 bases from J, leaving 19 bases between. CDR1 and CDR2 from the germline V gene are SGHVS and FQNEAQ. This CDR3 has 17 amino acids. CDR3 bases: TGTGCCAGCAGCTTAGGCAGCGGACAGATCTTAATCTATGGCTACACCTTC. Residues: CASSLGSGQILIYGYTF.

This sequence joins TRBV12-5 and TRBJ1-2, with D possibly being TRBD1 (5 bases). This CDR3 comprises 13 residues. V was shortened by 2 bases and J by 8 bases, with 12 bases between the two germline ends. Germline V CDR1 and CDR2: LGHNT, FRNRAP. Written as DNA, the CDR3 is TGTGCTAGTGGTTTGCACGACAGTCACGGCTACACCTTC. As protein: CASGLHDSHGYTF.

The count of this clone is one. The chain combines TRBV6-4 with TRBJ1-2; D is unclear. Germline assignment: CDR1 MRHNA and CDR2 SNTAGT. CDR3 length: 13 residues. V shed 3 bases and J shed 8 bases, with 13 bases lying between them. The CDR3 is CASSESGRGGYTF. The CDR3, as DNA: TGTGCCAGCAGTGAATCCGGTCGCGGAGGCTACACCTTC.

Only a few counts were recorded for this clone. V usage is TRBV29-1 and J usage is TRBJ1-2, with 7 bases that match TRBD1. CDR1 and CDR2 (germline): SQVTM, ANQGSEA. The CDR3 extends over 13 amino acids. V lost 4 bases to trimming and J lost 7 bases; unmatched junction nucleotides: 9. CDR3 nucleotides: TGCAGCGTTGGGACGGGTCAGGGGGTTGGCTACACCTTC. Translation: CSVGTGQGVGYTF.

The rearrangement uses TRBV9 and TRBJ1-2; a possible D gene is TRBD1 (5 bases). In germline, CDR1 is SGDLS, CDR2 YYNGEE. This CDR3 has 12 amino acids. The V end lost 1 base, the J end lost 5 bases, and 6 bases lay between the germline ends. The CDR3 bases are TGTGCCAGCAGCGTACAGGGTTATGGCTACACCTTC. This encodes CASSVQGYGYTF.

The V and J genes are TRBV6-1 and TRBJ1-4, with D unresolved. Deletions cut 0 bases from V and 6 bases from J, with 14 bases between. Per the germline V gene, CDR1 is MNHNS and CDR2 is SASEGT. This CDR3 spans 16 amino acids. DNA for the CDR3: TGTGCCAGCAGTGAAGCGCTCGGGTCCGGCGATGAAAAACTGTTTTTT. This sequence encodes CASSEALGSGDEKLFF.

The chain couples TRBV10-2 to TRBJ2-2; D unclear. In germline, CDR1 is WSHSY, CDR2 SAAADI. The CDR3 runs 15 residues. Trimming took off 3 bases at V and 4 bases at J, with 12 bases between the two ends. This CDR3 reads CASSDLGLSTGELFF. As DNA, the CDR3 is TGCGCCAGCAGTGATCTGGGGTTAAGCACCGGGGAGCTGTTTTTT.

This clone was observed once. This chain joins TRBV12-3 or TRBV12-4 and TRBJ1-2, with TRBD1 matching over 8 bases. This CDR3 is built from 12 residues. Losses at the gene ends were 5 bases for V and 8 bases for J; bases not matched to a gene: 4. CDR3 DNA: TGTGCCAGCAGTAGCCGGGACAGGGGCTACACCTTC. Protein sequence: CASSSRDRGYTF.

V and J are TRBV10-1 and TRBJ1-4, with a possible D match to TRBD1 (5 bases). V was trimmed by 0 bases and J by 8 bases, leaving 10 bases between them. Germline V gene data show CDR1 as WNHNN and CDR2 as SYGVQD (reference sequence). The CDR3 has 14 residues. The chain's CDR3 is CASSESQGPEKLFF. As DNA, the CDR3 is TGCGCCAGCAGTGAGTCCCAGGGACCCGAAAAACTGTTTTTT.

The J gene is TRBJ2-7, the V gene TRBV2; weak D call: TRBD1 (5 bases). The CDR3 consists of 14 residues. Trimming left V 2 bases short and J 3 bases short, with 11 bases between. Germline V gene sequence: CDR1 SNHLY, CDR2 FYNNEI. The CDR3 reads CASSEQGSSYEQYF. As DNA, the CDR3 is TGTGCCAGCAGTGAACAGGGAAGTAGCTACGAGCAGTACTTC.

This clone was seen a handful of times. Other DNA sequences of this sample code for an identical CDR3. This chain uses TRBV5-1 with TRBJ2-5; D may correspond to TRBD1 or TRBD2 (5 bases each). The CDR3 loop spans 13 amino acids. V lost 4 bases and J lost 1, with 8 bases in between. The germline CDR1 and CDR2 sequences are SGHRS and YFSETQ. CDR3 loop: CASSPGPQETQYF. The CDR3 region has the DNA TGCGCCAGCAGCCCGGGACCCCAAGAGACCCAGTACTTC.